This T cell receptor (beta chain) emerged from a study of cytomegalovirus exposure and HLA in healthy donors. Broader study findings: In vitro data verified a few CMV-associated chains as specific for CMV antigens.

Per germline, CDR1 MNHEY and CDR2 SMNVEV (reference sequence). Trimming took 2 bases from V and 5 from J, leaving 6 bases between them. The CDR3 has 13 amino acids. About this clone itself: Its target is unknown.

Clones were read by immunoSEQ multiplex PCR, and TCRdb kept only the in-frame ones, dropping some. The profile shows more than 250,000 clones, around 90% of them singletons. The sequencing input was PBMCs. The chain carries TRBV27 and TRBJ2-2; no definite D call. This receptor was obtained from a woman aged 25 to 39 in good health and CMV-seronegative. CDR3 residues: CASSLAGTGELFF. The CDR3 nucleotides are TGTGCCAGCAGTTTAGCCGGTACCGGGGAGCTGTTTTTT.